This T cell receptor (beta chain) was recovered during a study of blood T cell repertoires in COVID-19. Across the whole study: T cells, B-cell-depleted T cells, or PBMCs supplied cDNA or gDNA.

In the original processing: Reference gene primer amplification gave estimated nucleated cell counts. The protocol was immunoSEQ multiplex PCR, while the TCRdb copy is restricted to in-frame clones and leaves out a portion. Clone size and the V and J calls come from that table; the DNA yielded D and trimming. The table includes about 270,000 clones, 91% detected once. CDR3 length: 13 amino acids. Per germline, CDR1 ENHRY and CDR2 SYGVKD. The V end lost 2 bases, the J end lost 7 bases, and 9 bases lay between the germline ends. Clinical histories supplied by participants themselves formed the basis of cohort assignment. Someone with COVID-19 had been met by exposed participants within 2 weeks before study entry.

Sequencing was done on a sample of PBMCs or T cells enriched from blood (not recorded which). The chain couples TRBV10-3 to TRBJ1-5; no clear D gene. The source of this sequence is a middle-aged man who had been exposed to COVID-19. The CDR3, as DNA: TGTGCCATCAGTGAGCCAGGTCTGCAGCCCCAGCATTTT. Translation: CAISEPGLQPQHF.